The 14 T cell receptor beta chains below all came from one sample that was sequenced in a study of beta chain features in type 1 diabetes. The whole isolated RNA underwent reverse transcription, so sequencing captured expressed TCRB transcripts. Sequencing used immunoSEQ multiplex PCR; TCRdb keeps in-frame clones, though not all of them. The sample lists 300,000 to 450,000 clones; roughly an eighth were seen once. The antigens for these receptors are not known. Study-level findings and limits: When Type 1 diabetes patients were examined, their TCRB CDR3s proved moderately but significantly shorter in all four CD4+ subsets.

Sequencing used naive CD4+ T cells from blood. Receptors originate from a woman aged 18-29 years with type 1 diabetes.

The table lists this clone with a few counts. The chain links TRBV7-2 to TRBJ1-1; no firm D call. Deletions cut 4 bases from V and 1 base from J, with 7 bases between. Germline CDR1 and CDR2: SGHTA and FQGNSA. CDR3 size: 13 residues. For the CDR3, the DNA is TGTGCCAGCAGCTCAGGATCGAACACTGAAGCTTTCTTT. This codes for CASSSGSNTEAFF.

For the CDR3, the DNA is TGCGCCAGCAGCCTAGACAGGGGTCAGCCCCAGCATTTT. It encodes CASSLDRGQPQHF. The V call is TRBV4-3, the J call TRBJ1-5; 8 bases are shared with TRBD1. The germline CDR1 and CDR2 sequences are LGHNA and YSLEER. The CDR3 sequence is 13 residues long. The trim removed 4 bases at V and 6 bases at J, leaving 2 bases unmatched.

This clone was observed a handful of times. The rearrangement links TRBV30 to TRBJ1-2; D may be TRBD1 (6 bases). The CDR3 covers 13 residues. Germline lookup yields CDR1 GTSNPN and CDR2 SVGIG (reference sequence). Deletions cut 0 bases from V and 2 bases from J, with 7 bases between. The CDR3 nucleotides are TGTGCCTGGAGTGTCGGACAGAACTATGGCTACACCTTC. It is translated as CAWSVGQNYGYTF.

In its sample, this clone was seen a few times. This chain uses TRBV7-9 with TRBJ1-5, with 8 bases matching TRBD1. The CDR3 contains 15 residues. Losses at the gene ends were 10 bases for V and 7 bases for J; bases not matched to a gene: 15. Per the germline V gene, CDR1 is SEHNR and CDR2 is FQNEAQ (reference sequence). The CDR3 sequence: CATGHFDRGDQPQHF. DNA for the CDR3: TGTGCCACCGGCCACTTCGACAGGGGCGACCAGCCCCAGCATTTT.

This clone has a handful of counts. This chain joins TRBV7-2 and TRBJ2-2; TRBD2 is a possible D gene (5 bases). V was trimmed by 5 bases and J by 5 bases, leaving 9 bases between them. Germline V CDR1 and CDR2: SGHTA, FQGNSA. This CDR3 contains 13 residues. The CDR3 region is CASSATSTGELFF. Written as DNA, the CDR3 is TGTGCCAGCAGCGCCACTAGTACCGGGGAGCTGTTTTTT.

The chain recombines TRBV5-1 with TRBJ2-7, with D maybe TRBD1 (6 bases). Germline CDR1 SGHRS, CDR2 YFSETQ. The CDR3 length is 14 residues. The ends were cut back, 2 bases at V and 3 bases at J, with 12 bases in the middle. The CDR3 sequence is CASSLAGDFYEQYF. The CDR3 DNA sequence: TGCGCCAGCAGCTTAGCAGGGGATTTCTACGAGCAGTACTTC.

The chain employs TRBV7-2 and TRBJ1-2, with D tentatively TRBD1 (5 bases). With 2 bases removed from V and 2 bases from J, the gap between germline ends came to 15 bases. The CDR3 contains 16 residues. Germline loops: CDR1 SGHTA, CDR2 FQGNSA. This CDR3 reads CASSLSWGGVNYGYTF. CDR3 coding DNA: TGTGCCAGCAGCTTATCTTGGGGGGGGGTCAACTATGGCTACACCTTC.

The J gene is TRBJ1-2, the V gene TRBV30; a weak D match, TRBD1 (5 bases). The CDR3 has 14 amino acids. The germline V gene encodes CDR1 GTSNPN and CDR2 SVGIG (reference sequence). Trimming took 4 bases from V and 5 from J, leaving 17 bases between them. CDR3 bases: TGTGCCTGGACCATCCTCAGGGCACCATATGGCTACACCTTC. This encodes CAWTILRAPYGYTF.

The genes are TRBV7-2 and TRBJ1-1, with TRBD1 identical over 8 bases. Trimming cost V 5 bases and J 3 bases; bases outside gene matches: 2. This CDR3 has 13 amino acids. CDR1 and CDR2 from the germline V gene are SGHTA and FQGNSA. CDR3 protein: CASSQGAYTEAFF. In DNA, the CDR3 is TGTGCCAGCAGCCAGGGGGCGTACACTGAAGCTTTCTTT.

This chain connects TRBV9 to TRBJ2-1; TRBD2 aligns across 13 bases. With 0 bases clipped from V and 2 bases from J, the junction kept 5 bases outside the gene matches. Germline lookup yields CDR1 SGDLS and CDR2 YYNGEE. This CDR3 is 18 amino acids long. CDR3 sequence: CASSVGVGLAGTYNEQFF. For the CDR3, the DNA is TGTGCCAGCAGCGTAGGAGTGGGACTAGCGGGGACCTACAATGAGCAGTTCTTC. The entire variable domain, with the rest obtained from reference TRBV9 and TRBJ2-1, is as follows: DSGVTQTPKHLITATGQRVTLRCSPRSGDLSVYWYQQSLDQGLQFLIQYYNGEERAKGNILERFSAQQFPDLHSELNLSSLELGDSALYFCASSVGVGLAGTYNEQFFGPGTRLTVL.

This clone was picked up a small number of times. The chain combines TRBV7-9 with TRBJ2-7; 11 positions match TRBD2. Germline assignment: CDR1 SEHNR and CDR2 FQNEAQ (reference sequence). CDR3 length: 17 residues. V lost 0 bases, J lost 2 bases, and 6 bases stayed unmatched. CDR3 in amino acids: CASSLARGLAVTYEQYF. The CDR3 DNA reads TGTGCCAGCAGCTTAGCCCGGGGACTAGCGGTAACCTACGAGCAGTACTTC. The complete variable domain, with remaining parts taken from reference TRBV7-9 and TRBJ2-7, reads DTGVSQNPRHKITKRGQNVTFRCDPISEHNRLYWYRQTLGQGPEFLTYFQNEAQLEKSRLLSDRFSAERPKGSFSTLEIQRTEQGDSAMYLCASSLARGLAVTYEQYFGPGTRLTVT.

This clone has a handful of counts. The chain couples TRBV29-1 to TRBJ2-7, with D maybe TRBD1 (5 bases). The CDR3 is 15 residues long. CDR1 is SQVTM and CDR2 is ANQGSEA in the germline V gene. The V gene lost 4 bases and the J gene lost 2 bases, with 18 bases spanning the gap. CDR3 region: CSVVGLGHPTYEQYF. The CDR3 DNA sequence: TGCAGCGTTGTCGGTCTGGGGCATCCAACCTACGAGCAGTACTTC.

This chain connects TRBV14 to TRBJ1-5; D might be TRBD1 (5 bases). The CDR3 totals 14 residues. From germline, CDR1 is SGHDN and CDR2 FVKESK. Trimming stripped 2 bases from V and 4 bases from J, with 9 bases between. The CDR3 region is CASSQMGLNQPQHF. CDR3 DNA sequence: TGTGCCAGCAGCCAAATGGGGCTTAATCAGCCCCAGCATTTT.

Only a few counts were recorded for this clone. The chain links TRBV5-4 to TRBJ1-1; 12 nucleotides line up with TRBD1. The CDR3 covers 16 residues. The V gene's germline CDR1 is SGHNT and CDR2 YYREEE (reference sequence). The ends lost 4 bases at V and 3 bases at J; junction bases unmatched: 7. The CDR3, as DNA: TGTGCCAGCAGCAAAGGGGACAGGGGGCCGGACACTGAAGCTTTCTTT. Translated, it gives CASSKGDRGPDTEAFF.